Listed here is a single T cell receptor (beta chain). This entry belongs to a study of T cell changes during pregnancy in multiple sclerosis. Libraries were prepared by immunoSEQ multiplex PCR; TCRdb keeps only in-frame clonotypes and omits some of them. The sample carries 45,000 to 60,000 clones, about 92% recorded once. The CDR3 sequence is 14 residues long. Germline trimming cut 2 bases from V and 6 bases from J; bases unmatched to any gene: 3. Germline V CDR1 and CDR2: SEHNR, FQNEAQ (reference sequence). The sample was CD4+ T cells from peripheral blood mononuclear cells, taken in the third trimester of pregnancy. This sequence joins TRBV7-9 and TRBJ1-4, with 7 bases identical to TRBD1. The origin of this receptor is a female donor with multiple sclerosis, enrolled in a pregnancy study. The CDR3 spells CASSLRQGDEKLFF. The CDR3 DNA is TGTGCCAGCAGCTTACGCCAGGGGGATGAAAAACTGTTTTTT.